This T cell receptor (beta chain) originates from a study of blood T cell repertoires in COVID-19. Study context: Specimens from acute and convalescent COVID-19 originated in the United States, Italy and Spain. PBMCs, B-cell-depleted T cells, or T cells were the source of the cDNA or gDNA that made up the material.

This clone has only one observation. Original analysis: Nucleated cell number was recorded as an estimate derived from reference gene primer amplification. Sequencing was performed with immunoSEQ multiplex PCR; in TCRdb, only in-frame clones are kept and a portion is missing. The D gene and trimming were derived from the DNA, and the V and J assignments and clone size from that table. The sample lists about 290,000 clones; around 81% were seen once. V shed 4 bases and J shed 4 bases, with 12 bases lying between them. There are 13 residues in the CDR3. The germline CDR1 and CDR2 sequences are SQVTM and ANQGSEA.

V and J are TRBV29-1 and TRBJ2-3; a weak D match, TRBD2 (5 bases). The TCR comes from a woman between 50 and 59 years old with active or convalescent COVID-19. Sequencing used peripheral blood. The CDR3 sequence: CSVVGSGADTQYF. In nucleotides, the CDR3 is TGCAGCGTTGTAGGGAGTGGCGCAGATACGCAGTATTTT.